The rows below give T cell receptor beta chains drawn from one sample of a study of blood T cells in healthy people across ages. TCRdb used MiXCR to reprocess the 5' RACE reads, holding one entry per CDR3 protein. The table shows 780,000 or so distinct CDR3 sequences, with roughly 50% occurring only once. Source material: blood. All receptors come from a man aged 35-49 years in good health. The CDR3 runs from the conserved cysteine through the conserved F or W. A D gene is named only where the DNA matches it firmly. Only some rows state a clone size, as once, few, many or a class for expanded clones.

TRBV3-1	few	NA	TRBJ1-2	TGTGCCAGCAGCCAAGGGGCGAGAAGGGTTTTAGCCTACGGCTACACCTTC	CASSQGARRVLAYGYTF
TRBV20-1	many	NA	TRBJ1-1	TGCAGTGTAAGGAGCTTAGACACTGAAGCTTTCTTT	CSVRSLDTEAFF
TRBV7-2	NA	TRBD2	TRBJ2-3	TGTGCCAGCAGCCAAGATGGGCTAGCGGGAGGGTTGTATTTT	CASSQDGLAGGLYF
TRBV20-1	NA	NA	TRBJ2-5	TGCAGTGCTAGACGGGACTCAGAGACCCAGTACTTC	CSARRDSETQYF
TRBV11-2	NA	NA	TRBJ1-2	TGTGCCAGCAGCTCCCCGCGGCGGGGGGCGGGCGGCTACACCTTC	CASSSPRRGAGGYTF
TRBV25-1	NA	TRBD2	TRBJ2-5	TGTGCCAGCAATAGGGTTGGCGGGGGAGAGACCCAGTACTTC	CASNRVGGGETQYF
TRBV29-1	few	TRBD2	TRBJ2-5	TGCAGCTCTAGCGGGAACTACCAAGAGACCCAGTACTTC	CSSSGNYQETQYF
TRBV28	NA	TRBD1	TRBJ1-5	TGTGCCAGCAGTCGCTCCGGGACAGGGAATGGTCAGCCCCAGCATTTT	CASSRSGTGNGQPQHF
TRBV6-4	few	NA	TRBJ1-1	TGTGCCAGCAGTGACTCGATATTACGCCGCAGTGAAGCTTTCTTT	CASSDSILRRSEAFF
TRBV20-1	NA	NA	TRBJ2-1	TGCAGTGCTAGAGTTGGTCTAGTCTACAATGAGCAGTTCTTC	CSARVGLVYNEQFF
TRBV5-6	NA	TRBD1	TRBJ1-3	TGTGCCAGCAGCTTCAGGGGGCTAGGTGGAAACACCATATATTTT	CASSFRGLGGNTIYF
TRBV7-2	once	NA	TRBJ2-1	TGTACCAGCAGCTTAGTCAGTTACAATGAGCAGTTCTTC	CTSSLVSYNEQFF
TRBV4-1	few	TRBD2	TRBJ2-1	TGCGCCAGCAGCCAAGGACTAGCGGGAGCATATGAGCAGTTCTTC	CASSQGLAGAYEQFF
TRBV15	few	NA	TRBJ1-1	TGTGCCACCAGCAGAGAGGGGCGGGCTGAAGCTTTCTTT	CATSREGRAEAFF
TRBV7-2	NA	NA	TRBJ2-5	TGTGCCAGCAGCTTAGGGGGGGGGCCAGAGACCCAGTACTTC	CASSLGGGPETQYF
TRBV5-6	NA	NA	TRBJ2-5	TGTGCCAGCAGCAACGAAGACTGGTACCAAGAGACCCAGTACTTC	CASSNEDWYQETQYF
TRBV18	NA	TRBD1	TRBJ1-1	TGTGCCAGCTCGCCCGACAGGGGAGCTTTCTTT	CASSPDRGAFF
TRBV28	NA	NA	TRBJ2-1	TGTGCCAGCAGTCCATACAGCAGCCGGGGTAATGACCAGTTCTTC	CASSPYSSRGNDQFF
TRBV20-1	NA	TRBD1	TRBJ1-5	TGCAGTGCTAGTGTACAGGGGATTGATTATCAGCCCCAGCATTTT	CSASVQGIDYQPQHF
TRBV27	NA	TRBD1	TRBJ2-7	TGTGCCAGCAGTTTACTTCCGACAGGGGTGGACGAGCAGTACTTC	CASSLLPTGVDEQYF
TRBV4-2	NA	TRBD2	TRBJ2-7	TGTGCCAGCAGCCGACCACCTGGGGAGGGGTCCTACGAGCAGTACTTC	CASSRPPGEGSYEQYF
TRBV20-1	NA	NA	TRBJ2-6	TGCAGTGCTAGAATGGCCTCTGGGGCCAACGTCCTGACTTTC	CSARMASGANVLTF
TRBV4-1	few	TRBD2	TRBJ2-7	TGCGCCAGCAGCCAAGCTTCCCTAGCGGGGGGGGTCCAGTACTTC	CASSQASLAGGVQYF
TRBV7-3	NA	NA	TRBJ2-6	TGTGCCAGCAGCCTGGCCCTGACACTCGGGGCCAACGTCCTGACTTTC	CASSLALTLGANVLTF
TRBV3-1	NA	NA	TRBJ2-5	TGTGCCAGCAGCCAAGTTGTAGCGCGGACCCAGTACTTC	CASSQVVARTQYF
TRBV7-2	once	TRBD1	TRBJ2-7	TGTGCCAGCAGCCGCACCGGGACAGGGGCGGACAATGAGCAGTACTTC	CASSRTGTGADNEQYF
TRBV3-1	once	TRBD1	TRBJ1-1	TGTGCCAGCAGCCAAACGCACTCAGGGGGAACTGAAGCTTTCTTT	CASSQTHSGGTEAFF
TRBV12-3/TRBV12-4	NA	NA	TRBJ2-7	TGTGCCAGCAGTGCTACGGGCGCTACGTCCCCCGAGCAGTACTTC	CASSATGATSPEQYF
TRBV2	NA	NA	TRBJ2-1	TGTGCCAGCAGAGAAACGAGCTCCTACAATGAGCAGTTCTTC	CASRETSSYNEQFF
TRBV5-1	NA	NA	TRBJ2-5	TGCGCCAGCAGCTTGGGACGGGAGACCTACAATGAGCAGTACTTC	CASSLGRETYNEQYF
TRBV7-8	NA	NA	TRBJ2-3	TGTGCCAGCAGCTTAGGGGCAGGAATAAAGGACACAGATACGCAGTATTTT	CASSLGAGIKDTDTQYF
TRBV29-1	NA	TRBD2	TRBJ2-3	TGCAGCGTTGAAGATCTCGGACTAGGACTAGCGGGAAGCACAGATACGCAGTATTTT	CSVEDLGLGLAGSTDTQYF
TRBV7-8	few	TRBD1	TRBJ2-6	TGTGCCAGCAGCCCTTACCCCGGGACAGGGGGCTCTGGGGCCAACGTCCTGACTTTC	CASSPYPGTGGSGANVLTF
TRBV5-6	NA	TRBD1	TRBJ2-5	TGTGCCAGCAGCTCGCGACAGGGGTTCGTGAAGACCCAGTACTTC	CASSSRQGFVKTQYF
TRBV13	NA	TRBD1	TRBJ1-1	TGTGCCAGCAGCACCCGACAGGGGAACACTGAAGCTTTCTTT	CASSTRQGNTEAFF
TRBV7-3	NA	NA	TRBJ1-1	TGTGCCAGCAGCGAAAACAGGGTATCCACTGAAGCTTTCTTT	CASSENRVSTEAFF
TRBV27	NA	NA	TRBJ1-2	TGTGCCAGCAGTCCCCTCCGGACCGGCTATGGCTACACCTTC	CASSPLRTGYGYTF
TRBV20-1	NA	NA	TRBJ1-5	TGCAGTGCTAGTAATCCCCCTGGGGTGGGCAATCAGCCCCAGCATTTT	CSASNPPGVGNQPQHF
TRBV20-1	NA	TRBD2	TRBJ2-7	TGCGGTGCGGTAGCGGGAGGAGGGCCAACCTACGAGCAGTACTTC	CGAVAGGGPTYEQYF
TRBV24-1	NA	NA	TRBJ2-1	TGTGCCACCAGTGAATACAGCGGACAGAGCTCCTACAATGAGCAGTTCTTC	CATSEYSGQSSYNEQFF